Sequencing of this TCR beta chain was carried out in a study of cytomegalovirus exposure and HLA in healthy donors. Study-wide findings and caveats: Most of the TCR beta V segments (in an earlier analysis) were productive either about 87% or about 30% of the time.

PCR amplification relied on 60 Vbeta primers (plus 13 Jbeta primers). Measured with immunoSEQ multiplex PCR; TCRdb has only the in-frame clones, and not every one. The table includes 250,000 to 350,000 clones, over 70% detected once. CDR3 size: 11 residues. Germline lookup yields CDR1 SGHAT and CDR2 FQNNGV. V shed 6 bases and J shed 5 bases, with 6 bases lying between them. Points on this clone: What it recognizes is unknown.

The chain joins TRBV11-2 to TRBJ2-3; the D is unclear. Source material: PBMCs. The clonotype comes from a girl aged 2-10 years in good health and CMV-seronegative. CDR3 coding DNA: TGTGCCAGCAGTCGGTTAGATACGCAGTATTTT. Translated: CASSRLDTQYF.